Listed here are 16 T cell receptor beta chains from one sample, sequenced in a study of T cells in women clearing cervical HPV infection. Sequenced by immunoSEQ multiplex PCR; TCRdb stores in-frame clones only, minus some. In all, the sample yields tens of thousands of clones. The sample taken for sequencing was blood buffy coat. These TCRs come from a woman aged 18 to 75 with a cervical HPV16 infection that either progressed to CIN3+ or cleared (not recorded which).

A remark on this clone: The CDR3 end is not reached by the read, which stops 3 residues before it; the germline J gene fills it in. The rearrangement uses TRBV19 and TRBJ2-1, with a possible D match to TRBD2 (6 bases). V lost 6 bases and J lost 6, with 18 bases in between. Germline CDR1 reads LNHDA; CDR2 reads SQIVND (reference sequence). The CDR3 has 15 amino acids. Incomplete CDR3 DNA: TGTGCCAGTAGAGAAACGGGACTGATAACCAATGAG. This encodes CASRETGLITNE. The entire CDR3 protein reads CASRETGLITNEQFF.

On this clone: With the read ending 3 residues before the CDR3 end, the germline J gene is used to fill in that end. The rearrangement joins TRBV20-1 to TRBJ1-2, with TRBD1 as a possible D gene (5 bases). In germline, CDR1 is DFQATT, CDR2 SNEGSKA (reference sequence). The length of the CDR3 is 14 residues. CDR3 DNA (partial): TGCAGTGCTAGAGCTTCGGGGGGGGAAGTGGGC. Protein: CSARASGGEVG. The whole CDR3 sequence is CSARASGGEVGYTF.

The CDR3 DNA, read in part, is TGTGCCAGCAGCTTGCTGACAGTCAACTATGGC. Translating it yields CASSLLTVNYG. The whole CDR3 region reads CASSLLTVNYGYTF. V is TRBV5-5 and J is TRBJ1-2, with a tentative D call TRBD1 (5 bases). The read comes to an end 3 residues before the CDR3 does, leaving the germline J gene to fill in the end. This CDR3 contains 14 residues. Trimming cost V 1 base and J 2 bases, with 9 bases left between them. Germline values: CDR1 SGHKS, CDR2 YYEKEE (reference sequence).

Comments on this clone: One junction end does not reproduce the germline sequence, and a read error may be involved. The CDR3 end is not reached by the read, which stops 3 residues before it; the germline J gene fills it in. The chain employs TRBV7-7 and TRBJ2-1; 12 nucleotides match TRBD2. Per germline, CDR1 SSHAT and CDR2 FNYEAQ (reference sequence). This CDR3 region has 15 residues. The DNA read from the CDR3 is TGTGCTAGCAGCTTAGGACTAGCGGGAACGAATGAG. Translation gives CASSLGLAGTNE. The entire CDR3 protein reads CASSLGLAGTNEQFF.

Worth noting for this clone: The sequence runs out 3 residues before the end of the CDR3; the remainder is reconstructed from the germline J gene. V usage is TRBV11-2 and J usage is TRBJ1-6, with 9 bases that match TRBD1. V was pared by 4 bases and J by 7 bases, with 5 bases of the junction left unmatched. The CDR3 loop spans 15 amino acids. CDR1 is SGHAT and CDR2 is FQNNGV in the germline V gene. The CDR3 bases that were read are TGTGCCAGCAGCTATTATGGACAGGGGAATTCACCC. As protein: CASSYYGQGNSP. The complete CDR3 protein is CASSYYGQGNSPLHF. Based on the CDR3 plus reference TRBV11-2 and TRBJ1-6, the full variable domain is EAGVAQSPRYKIIEKRQSVAFWCNPISGHATLYWYQQILGQGPKLLIQFQNNGVVDDSQLPKDRFSAERLKGVDSTLKIQPAKLEDSAVYLCASSYYGQGNSPLHFGNGTRLTVT.

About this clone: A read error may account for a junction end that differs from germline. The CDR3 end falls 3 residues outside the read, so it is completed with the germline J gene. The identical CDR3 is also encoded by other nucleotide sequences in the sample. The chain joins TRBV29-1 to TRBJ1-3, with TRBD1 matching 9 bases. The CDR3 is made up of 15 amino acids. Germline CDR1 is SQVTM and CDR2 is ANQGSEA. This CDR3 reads CSVELGQGAGNTIYF. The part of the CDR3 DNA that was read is TGCAGCGTTGAACTGGGACAGGGAGCTGGAAACACT.

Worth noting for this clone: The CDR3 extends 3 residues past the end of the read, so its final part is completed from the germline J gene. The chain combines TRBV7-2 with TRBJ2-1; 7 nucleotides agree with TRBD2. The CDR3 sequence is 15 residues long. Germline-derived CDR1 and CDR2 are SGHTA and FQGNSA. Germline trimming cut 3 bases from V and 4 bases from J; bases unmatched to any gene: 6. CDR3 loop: CASSFEAGQYNEQFF. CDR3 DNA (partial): TGTGCCAGCAGCTTCGAAGCGGGGCAATACAATGAG.

The CDR3 region is CASSEGPQGRTEAFF. The part of the CDR3 DNA that was read is TGTGCCAGCAGTGAGGGGCCGCAGGGCAGAACTGAA. V and J are TRBV2 and TRBJ1-1, with D perhaps matching TRBD1 (5 bases). The read terminates 3 residues before the CDR3 end, so the remaining end is supplied by the germline J gene. V was pared by 3 bases and J by 5 bases, with 16 bases between. The CDR3 consists of 15 residues. Germline V gene sequence: CDR1 SNHLY, CDR2 FYNNEI.

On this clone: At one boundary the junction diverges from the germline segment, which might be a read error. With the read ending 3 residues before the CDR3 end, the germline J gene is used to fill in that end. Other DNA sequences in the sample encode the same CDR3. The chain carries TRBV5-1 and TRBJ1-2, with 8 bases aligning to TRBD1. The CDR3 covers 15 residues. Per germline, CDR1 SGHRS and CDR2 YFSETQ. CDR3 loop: CASSLAQGALYGYTF. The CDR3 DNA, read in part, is TGCGCCAGCAGCTTGGCCCAGGGGGCATTATATGGA.

The part of the CDR3 DNA that was read is TGTGCCAGCGCGGACAGGGGTTCCTACAATGAG. Amino acids: CASADRGSYNE. The whole CDR3 protein is CASADRGSYNEQFF. The rearrangement links TRBV2 to TRBJ2-1, with TRBD1 matching 9 bases. The read comes to an end 3 residues before the CDR3 does, leaving the germline J gene to fill in the end. The V gene end was trimmed by 8 bases and the J gene end by 1 base; junction bases not matched to a gene: 3. Per the germline V gene, CDR1 is SNHLY and CDR2 is FYNNEI. The CDR3 has 14 residues.

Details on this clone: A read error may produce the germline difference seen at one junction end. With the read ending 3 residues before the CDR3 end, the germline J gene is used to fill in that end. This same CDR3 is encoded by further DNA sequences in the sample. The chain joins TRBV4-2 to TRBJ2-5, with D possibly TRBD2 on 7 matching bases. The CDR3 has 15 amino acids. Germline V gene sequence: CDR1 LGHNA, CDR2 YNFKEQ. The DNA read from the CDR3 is TGCGCCAGCAGCCAAGACCGGGGGGCCGGAGAGACC. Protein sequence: CASSQDRGAGET. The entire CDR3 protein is CASSQDRGAGETQYF.

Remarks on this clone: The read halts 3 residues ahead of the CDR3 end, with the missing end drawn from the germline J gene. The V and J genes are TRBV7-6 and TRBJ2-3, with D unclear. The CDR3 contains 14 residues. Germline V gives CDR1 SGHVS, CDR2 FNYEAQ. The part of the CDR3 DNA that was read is TGTGCCAGCAGCTTTAGTCACAGCCAAGGATCG. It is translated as CASSFSHSQGS. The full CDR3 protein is CASSFSHSQGSQYF.

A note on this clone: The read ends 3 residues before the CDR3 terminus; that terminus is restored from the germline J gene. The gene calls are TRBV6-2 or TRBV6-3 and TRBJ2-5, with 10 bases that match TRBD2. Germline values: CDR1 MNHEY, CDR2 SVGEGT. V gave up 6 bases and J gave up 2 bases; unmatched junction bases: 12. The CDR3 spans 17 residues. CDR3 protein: CASSPYSSGGSQETQYF. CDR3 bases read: TGTGCCAGCAGCCCCTACAGTAGCGGGGGGTCGCAAGAGACC.

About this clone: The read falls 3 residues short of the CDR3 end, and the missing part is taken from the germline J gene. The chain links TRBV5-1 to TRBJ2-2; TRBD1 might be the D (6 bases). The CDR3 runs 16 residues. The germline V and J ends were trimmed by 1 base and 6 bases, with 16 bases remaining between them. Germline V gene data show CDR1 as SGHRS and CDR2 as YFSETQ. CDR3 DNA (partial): TGCGCCAGCAGCTTGAACAGGGCCACGAGGCCCGGGGAG. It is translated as CASSLNRATRPGE. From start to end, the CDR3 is CASSLNRATRPGELFF. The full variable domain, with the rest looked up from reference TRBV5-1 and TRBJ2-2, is KAGVTQTPRYLIKTRGQQVTLSCSPISGHRSVSWYQQTPGQGLQFLFEYFSETQRNKGNFPGRFSGRQFSNSRSEMNVSTLELGDSALYLCASSLNRATRPGELFFGEGSRLTVL.

This CDR3 is CASSLDRGVPPPLFF. The covered CDR3 bases are TGTGCCAGCAGCCTTGACAGGGGGGTCCCTCCACCG. The chain is built from TRBV7-6 and TRBJ2-2, with 9 nucleotides matching TRBD1. The CDR3 end falls 3 residues outside the read, so it is completed with the germline J gene. Germline values: CDR1 SGHVS, CDR2 FNYEAQ. The CDR3 runs 15 residues. Together with reference TRBV7-6 and TRBJ2-2, the CDR3 gives the full variable domain: GAGVSQSPRYKVTKRGQDVALRCDPISGHVSLYWYRQALGQGPEFLTYFNYEAQQDKSGLPNDRFSAERPEGSISTLTIQRTEQRDSAMYRCASSLDRGVPPPLFFGEGSRLTVL.

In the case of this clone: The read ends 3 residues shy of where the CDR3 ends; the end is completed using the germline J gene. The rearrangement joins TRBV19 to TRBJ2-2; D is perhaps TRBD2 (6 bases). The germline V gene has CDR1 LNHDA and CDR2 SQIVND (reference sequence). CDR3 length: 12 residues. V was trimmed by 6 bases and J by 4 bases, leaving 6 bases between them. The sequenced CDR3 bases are TGTGCCAGTAGGGAGGGCACCGGGGAG. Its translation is CASREGTGE. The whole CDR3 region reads CASREGTGELFF.